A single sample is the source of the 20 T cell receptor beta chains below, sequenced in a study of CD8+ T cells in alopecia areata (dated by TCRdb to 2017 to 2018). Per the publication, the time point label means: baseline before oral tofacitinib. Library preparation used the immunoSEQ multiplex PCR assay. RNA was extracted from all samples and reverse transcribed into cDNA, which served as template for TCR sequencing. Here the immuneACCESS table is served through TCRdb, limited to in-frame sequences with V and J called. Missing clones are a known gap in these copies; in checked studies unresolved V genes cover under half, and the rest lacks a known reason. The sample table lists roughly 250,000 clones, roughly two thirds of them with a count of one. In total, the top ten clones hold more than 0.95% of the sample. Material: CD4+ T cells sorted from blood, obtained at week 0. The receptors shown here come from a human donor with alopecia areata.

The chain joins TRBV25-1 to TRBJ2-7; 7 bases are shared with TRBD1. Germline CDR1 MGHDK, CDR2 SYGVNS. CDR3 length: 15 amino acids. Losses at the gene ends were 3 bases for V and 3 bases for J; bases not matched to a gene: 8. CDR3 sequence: CASSDPTGVGYEQYF. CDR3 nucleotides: TGTGCCAGCAGTGACCCCACAGGGGTCGGCTACGAGCAGTACTTC.

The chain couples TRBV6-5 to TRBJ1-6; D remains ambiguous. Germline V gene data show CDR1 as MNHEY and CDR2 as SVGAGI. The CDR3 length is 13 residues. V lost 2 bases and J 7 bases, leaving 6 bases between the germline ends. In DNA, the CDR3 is TGTGCCAGCAGTTACGATAGGAATTCACCCCTCCACTTT. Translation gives CASSYDRNSPLHF.

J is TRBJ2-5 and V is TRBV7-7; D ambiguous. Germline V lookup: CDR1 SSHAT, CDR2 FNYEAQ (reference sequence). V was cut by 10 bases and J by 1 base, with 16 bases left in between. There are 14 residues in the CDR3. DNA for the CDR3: TGTGCCACCTCGGTGGGCGGCCTCCAAGAGACCCAGTACTTC. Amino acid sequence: CATSVGGLQETQYF.

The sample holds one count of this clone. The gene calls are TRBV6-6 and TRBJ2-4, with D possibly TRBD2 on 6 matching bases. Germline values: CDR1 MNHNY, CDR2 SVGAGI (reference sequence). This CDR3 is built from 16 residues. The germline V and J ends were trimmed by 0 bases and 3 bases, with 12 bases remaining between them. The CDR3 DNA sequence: TGTGCCAGCAGTTACTCGATGTGGGGAGGCAAAAACATTCAGTACTTC. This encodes CASSYSMWGGKNIQYF.

The CDR3 sequence: CAWSRLGRGGYTF. The CDR3, as DNA: TGTGCCTGGAGTAGGTTAGGAAGAGGGGGCTACACCTTC. The rearrangement uses TRBV30 and TRBJ1-2; D is undetermined. CDR3 size: 13 residues. Per the germline V gene, CDR1 is GTSNPN and CDR2 is SVGIG (reference sequence). With 2 bases removed from V and 8 bases from J, the gap between germline ends came to 15 bases.

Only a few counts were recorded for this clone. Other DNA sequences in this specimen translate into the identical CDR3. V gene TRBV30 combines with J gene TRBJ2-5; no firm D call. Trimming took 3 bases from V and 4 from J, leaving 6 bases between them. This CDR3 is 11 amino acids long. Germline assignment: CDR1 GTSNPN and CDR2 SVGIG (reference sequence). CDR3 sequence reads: CAWRSGETQYF. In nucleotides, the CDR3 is TGTGCCTGGAGGTCAGGAGAGACCCAGTACTTC. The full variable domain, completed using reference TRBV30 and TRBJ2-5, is SQTIHQWPATLVQPVGSPLSLECTVEGTSNPNLYWYRQAAGRGLQLLFYSVGIGQISSEVPQNLSASRPQDRQFILSSKKLLLSDSGFYLCAWRSGETQYFGPGTRLLVL.

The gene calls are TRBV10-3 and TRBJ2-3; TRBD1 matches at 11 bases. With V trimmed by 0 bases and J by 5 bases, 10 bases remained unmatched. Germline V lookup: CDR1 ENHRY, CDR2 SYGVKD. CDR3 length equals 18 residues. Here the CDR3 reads CAISESTQGQGARDTQYF. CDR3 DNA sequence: TGTGCCATCAGTGAGTCGACCCAAGGACAGGGGGCGCGAGATACGCAGTATTTT.

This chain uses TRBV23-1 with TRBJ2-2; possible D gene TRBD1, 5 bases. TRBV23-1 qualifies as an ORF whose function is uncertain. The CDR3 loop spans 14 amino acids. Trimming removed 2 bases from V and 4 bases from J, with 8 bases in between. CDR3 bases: TGCGCCAGCAGTCAACAGGGTTTCACCGGGGAGCTGTTTTTT. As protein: CASSQQGFTGELFF.

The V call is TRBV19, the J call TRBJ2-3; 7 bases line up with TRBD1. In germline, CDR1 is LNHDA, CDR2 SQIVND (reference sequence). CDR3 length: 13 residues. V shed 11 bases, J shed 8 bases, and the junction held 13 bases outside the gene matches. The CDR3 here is CAVRGAAGGTQYF. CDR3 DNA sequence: TGTGCCGTCCGGGGCGCTGCAGGGGGTACGCAGTATTTT. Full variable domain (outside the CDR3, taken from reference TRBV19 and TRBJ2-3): DGGITQSPKYLFRKEGQNVTLSCEQNLNHDAMYWYRQDPGQGLRLIYYSQIVNDFQKGDIAEGYSVSREKKESFPLTVTSAQKNPTAFYLCAVRGAAGGTQYFGPGTRLTVL.

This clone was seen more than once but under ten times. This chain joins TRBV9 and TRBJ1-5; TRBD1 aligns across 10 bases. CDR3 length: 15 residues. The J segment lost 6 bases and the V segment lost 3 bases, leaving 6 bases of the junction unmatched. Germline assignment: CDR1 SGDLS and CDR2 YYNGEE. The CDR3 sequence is CASSETGGSGQPQHF. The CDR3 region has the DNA TGTGCCAGCAGCGAGACAGGGGGCTCGGGTCAGCCCCAGCATTTT.

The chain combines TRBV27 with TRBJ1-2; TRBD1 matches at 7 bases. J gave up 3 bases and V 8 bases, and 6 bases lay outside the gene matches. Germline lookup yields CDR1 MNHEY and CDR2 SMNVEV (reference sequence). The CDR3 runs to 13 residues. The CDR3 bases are TGTGCCAGCCGACAGGGTTTTGACTATGGCTACACCTTC. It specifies CASRQGFDYGYTF.

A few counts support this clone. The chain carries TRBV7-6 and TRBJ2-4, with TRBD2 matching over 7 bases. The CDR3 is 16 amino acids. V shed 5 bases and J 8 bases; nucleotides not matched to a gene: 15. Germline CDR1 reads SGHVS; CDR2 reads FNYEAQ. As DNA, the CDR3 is TGTGCCAGCAGCCCAGATGTGGGCGGGGGATTAGACATTCAGTACTTC. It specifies CASSPDVGGGLDIQYF. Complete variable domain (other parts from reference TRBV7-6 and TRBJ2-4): GAGVSQSPRYKVTKRGQDVALRCDPISGHVSLYWYRQALGQGPEFLTYFNYEAQQDKSGLPNDRFSAERPEGSISTLTIQRTEQRDSAMYRCASSPDVGGGLDIQYFGAGTRLSVL.

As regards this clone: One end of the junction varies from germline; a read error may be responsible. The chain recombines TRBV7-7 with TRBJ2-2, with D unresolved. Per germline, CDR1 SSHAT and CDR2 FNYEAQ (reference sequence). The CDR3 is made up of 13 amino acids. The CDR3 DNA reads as TGTGCTAGCAGCCCGGTGAGAACCGGGGAGCTGTTTTTT. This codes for CASSPVRTGELFF.

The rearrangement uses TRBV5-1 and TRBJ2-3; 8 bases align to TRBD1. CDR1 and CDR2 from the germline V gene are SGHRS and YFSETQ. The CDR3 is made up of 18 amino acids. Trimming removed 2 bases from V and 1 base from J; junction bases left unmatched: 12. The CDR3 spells CASSFKTRDRGGTDTQYF. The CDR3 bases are TGCGCCAGCAGCTTTAAGACCCGAGACAGGGGAGGCACAGATACGCAGTATTTT. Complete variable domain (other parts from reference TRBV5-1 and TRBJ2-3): KAGVTQTPRYLIKTRGQQVTLSCSPISGHRSVSWYQQTPGQGLQFLFEYFSETQRNKGNFPGRFSGRQFSNSRSEMNVSTLELGDSALYLCASSFKTRDRGGTDTQYFGPGTRLTVL.

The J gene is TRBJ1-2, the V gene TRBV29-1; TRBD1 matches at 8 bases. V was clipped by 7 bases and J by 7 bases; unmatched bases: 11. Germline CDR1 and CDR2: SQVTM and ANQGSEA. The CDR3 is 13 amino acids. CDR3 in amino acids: CSGTHQGAGGYTF. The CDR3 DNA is TGCAGCGGGACACACCAGGGGGCTGGTGGCTACACCTTC.

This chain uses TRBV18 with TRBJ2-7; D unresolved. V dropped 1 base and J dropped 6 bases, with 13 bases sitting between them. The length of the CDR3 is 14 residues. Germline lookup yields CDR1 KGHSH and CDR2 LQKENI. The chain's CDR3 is CASSPLSRATEQYF. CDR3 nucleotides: TGTGCCAGCTCACCACTGTCTAGAGCGACCGAGCAGTACTTC.

The CDR3 nucleotides are TGCAGCGTCTCGGGACAGATAAATCAGCCCCAGCATTTT. Residues: CSVSGQINQPQHF. The chain has TRBV29-1 and TRBJ1-5, with 7 bases aligning to TRBD1. The V and J ends lost 6 bases and 4 bases, in that order; junction bases with no gene match: 6. This CDR3 region has 13 residues. Germline loops: CDR1 SQVTM, CDR2 ANQGSEA.

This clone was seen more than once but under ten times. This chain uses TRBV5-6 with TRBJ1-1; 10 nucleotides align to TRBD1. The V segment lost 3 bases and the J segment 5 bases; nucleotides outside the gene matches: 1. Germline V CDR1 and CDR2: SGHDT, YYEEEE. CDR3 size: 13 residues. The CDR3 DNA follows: TGTGCCAGCAGCTGGACAGGGGGGACTGAAGCTTTCTTT. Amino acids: CASSWTGGTEAFF.

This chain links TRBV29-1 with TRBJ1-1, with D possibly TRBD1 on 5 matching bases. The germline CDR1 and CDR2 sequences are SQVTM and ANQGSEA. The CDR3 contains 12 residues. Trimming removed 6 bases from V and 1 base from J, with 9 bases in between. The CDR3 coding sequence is TGCAGCGTCCAGGGTACGAACACTGAAGCTTTCTTT. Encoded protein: CSVQGTNTEAFF.

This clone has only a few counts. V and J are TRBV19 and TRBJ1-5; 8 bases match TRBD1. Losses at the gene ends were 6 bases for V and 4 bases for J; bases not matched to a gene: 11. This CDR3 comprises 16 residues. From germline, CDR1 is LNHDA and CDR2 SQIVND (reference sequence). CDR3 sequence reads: CASSHTWDRWNQPQHF. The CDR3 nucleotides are TGTGCCAGTAGCCATACCTGGGACAGGTGGAATCAGCCCCAGCATTTT.